This T cell receptor beta chain emerged from a study of naive and memory T cell subsets (dated by TCRdb to 2015 to 2018). Context from the whole study: The study applied an open-source, UMI-based TCR alpha and beta sequencing pipeline to sorted naive and memory peripheral blood T cell subsets. RNA was DNase-treated and reverse transcribed with TCR constant-region primers, mostly using SuperScript III. The results of the functional CMV T cell responses matched the IgG serology results in every case. The paper's findings and limits, for the study overall: Gini index rose and Shannon and inverse Simpson diversity fell from naive through CM, EM and EMRA in both CD4 and CD8 cells. A few larger clonotypes were present in naive repertoires, especially CD8 naive repertoires, and these clonotypes were possibly memory cells re-expressing CD45RA. RNA-based TCR counts may be affected by expression changes linked to T cell activation and differentiation. A power law was followed by TCR abundance, with an exponent that differed between naive and memory subsets but was consistent across the three individuals. The repertoire findings for the naive and memory subsets could not be validated, as no ground truth was available. Single alpha or beta chain sequences, rather than paired alpha/beta receptors, were used to define clonotypes. After error correction, over 95% of naive TCR sequences appeared only once, giving much steeper abundance distributions than memory subsets.

Receptor libraries were prepared by UMI-ligation and nested PCR. An equimolar mix of two oligonucleotides covering both TRBC1 and TRBC2 was used as the beta constant-region primer. The ligated cDNA went through four rounds of PCR with nested alpha and beta constant-region primers together with the SP2 primer. T4 RNA ligase 1 ligated a single-stranded oligonucleotide carrying the SP2 primer and a 12-nucleotide UMI to the cDNA 3' end. The ligation reaction was incubated at 16°C for about 19-24 hours. PCR2 was usually performed as a SYBR Green qPCR and halted at a preset threshold so that over-amplification would not occur. All purifications after the first were performed with Agencourt AMPure XP magnetic beads. Libraries were quantified by Qubit and checked on a TapeStation, where a main peak was expected near 650 bp. The pooled libraries were sequenced on an Illumina MiSeq using v2 2x251 paired-end kits, which usually yielded roughly 0.85-2.2 million reads per sample. Each sample was pooled at 3.5 to 4 nM, and about 4.5-7.5% PhiX was included to help cluster recognition. The paper's data handling went like this. Using tag matching that tolerated one base-pair mismatch, Decombinator assigned V and J genes to FASTQ reads that had been processed by Demultiplexor. Collapsinator relied on UMIs to fix sequencing errors as well as frequency errors caused by PCR heterogeneity. CDR3Translator translated TCRs and extracted CDR3s from the conserved cysteine to the FGXG phenylalanine, flagging non-productive sequences. Gini, Shannon entropy and inverse Simpson indices were calculated on repertoires that had been subsampled to equal numbers of UMI-defined TCRs. Within the linear range, a power law was fitted to clonotype abundance distributions using maximum likelihood. Similar UMI counts, unique TCR numbers and clonal distributions were obtained with the pipeline and with MIGEC on one naive CD8 sample. One analysis removed from the naive repertoire any naive TCRs that were also found in any memory subset from the same donor. A set of 7,322 CMV-associated CDR3 sequences, compiled from VDJdb and a published dataset, was used to search the repertoires. The public reads were run again by TCRdb, first through fastp at Q25 and then through MiXCR, and only productive beta chains were kept. Rows matching on CDR3 protein sequence are summarized as one entry with the most common DNA and genes. None of the V and J calls come from the authors' own analysis; TCRdb made them. The table for this sample lists roughly 140,000 distinct CDR3 sequences; approximately 20% of them were counted only once. More than 0.6% of the sample is in the top ten clones.

Separate amplification of TCR alpha and beta chain libraries was performed from the second PCR step onward. Donor CMV status was determined by IFNgamma production from CD4+ T cells after overnight stimulation of fresh PBMCs with CMV viral lysate. Using Miltenyi beads, CD4 T cells were first positively selected, and CD8 T cells were then positively selected from the CD4-negative fraction. Cells stained for CD3, CD4, CD8, CD45RA, CD27 and a live/dead dye were sorted on a BD Aria II into four subsets by CD45RA and CD27. Blood was obtained from a few healthy volunteers, and the blood from each volunteer was fractionated into CD4 and CD8 T cells and subsequently into four differentiation subsets. Approximately 130 ml of peripheral blood was drawn per donor, and PBMC were isolated by Ficoll-Paque PLUS density-gradient centrifugation. After sorting, cells were lysed in RLT buffer, RNA was extracted using a Qiagen RNeasy kit, and the extracted RNA was stored at -80 degrees C.

As to this clonotype: What antigen it recognizes has not been identified. No base qualities exist here, and no much larger clone lies one base off it.

CDR1 and CDR2 are drawn from the germline V gene (reference sequence): SGHAT, FQDESV. The CDR3 covers 17 residues, taking in both the cysteine and the phenylalanine. CDR3 DNA is the only sequence kept; it has 51 bases, read in frame from the first base. Ends trimmed: V by 4 bases, J by 4 bases; bases unmatched to a gene: 9. The source is a human donor in good health. The sequence is built from TRBV11-1 and TRBJ2-1, with 11 bases matching TRBD2. Specimen: naive CD8+ T cells from blood. Read against the paper, the sample's cell subset or site label means: naive T cells, CD45RA high CD27+. The nucleotide sequence reads TGTGCCAGCAGCTCCGGGACTAGCGGCGTTCCTTACAATGAGCAGTTCTTC. Its coded protein is CASSSGTSGVPYNEQFF.